The following is a TCR beta chain sequence with its context. Clones were sequenced by immunoSEQ multiplex PCR, and TCRdb holds only the in-frame ones, with some missing. The top ten hold over 0.12% of the sample, which has 2,500,000 or so clones, over 85% seen once. This record comes from a study of shared clonotypes between healthy human individuals. Trimming pared 6 bases from V and 2 bases from J, leaving 13 bases between. CDR1 SGHVS and CDR2 FNYEAQ come from the germline V gene. CDR3 size: 14 residues. The sample comprised naive CD4+ T cells sorted from blood. Subset here: CD45RA+ positively selected. This TCR was recovered from a man in his late teens or twenties in good health. The rearrangement joins TRBV7-6 to TRBJ2-5, with D maybe TRBD1 (5 bases). CDR3 protein: CASSQGVGQETQYF. CDR3 DNA sequence: TGTGCCAGCAGTCAAGGGGTAGGGCAAGAGACCCAGTACTTC.